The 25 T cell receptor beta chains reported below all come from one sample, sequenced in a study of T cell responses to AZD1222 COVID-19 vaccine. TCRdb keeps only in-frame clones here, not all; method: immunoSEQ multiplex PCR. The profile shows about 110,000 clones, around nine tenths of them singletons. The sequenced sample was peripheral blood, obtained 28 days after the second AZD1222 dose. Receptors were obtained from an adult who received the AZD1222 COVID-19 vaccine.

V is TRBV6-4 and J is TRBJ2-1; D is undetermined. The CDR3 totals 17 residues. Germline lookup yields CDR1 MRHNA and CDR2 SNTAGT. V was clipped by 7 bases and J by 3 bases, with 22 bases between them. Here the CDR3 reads CASTITGSNSRYNEQFF. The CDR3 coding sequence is TGTGCCAGCACCATAACTGGTTCAAATTCACGCTACAATGAGCAGTTCTTC.

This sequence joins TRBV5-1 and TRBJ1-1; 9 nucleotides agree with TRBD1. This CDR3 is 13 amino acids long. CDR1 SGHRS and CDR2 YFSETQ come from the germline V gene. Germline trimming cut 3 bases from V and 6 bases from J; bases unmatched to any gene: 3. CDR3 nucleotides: TGCGCCAGCAGCTGGGACAGGGACGCTGAAGCTTTCTTT. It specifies CASSWDRDAEAFF.

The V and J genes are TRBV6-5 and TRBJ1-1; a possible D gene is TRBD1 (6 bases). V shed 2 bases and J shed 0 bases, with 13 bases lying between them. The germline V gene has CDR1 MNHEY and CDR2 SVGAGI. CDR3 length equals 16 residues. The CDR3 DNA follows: TGTGCCAGCAGTTACGGGGCAGGGGCTATGAACACTGAAGCTTTCTTT. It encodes CASSYGAGAMNTEAFF.

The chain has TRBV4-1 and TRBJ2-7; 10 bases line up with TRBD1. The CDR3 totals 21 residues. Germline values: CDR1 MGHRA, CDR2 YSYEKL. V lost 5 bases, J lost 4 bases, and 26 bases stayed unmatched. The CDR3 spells CASSYTVTPGTGASKVYEQYF. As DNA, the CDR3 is TGCGCCAGCAGCTATACTGTTACCCCCGGGACAGGGGCCAGCAAGGTGTACGAGCAGTACTTC.

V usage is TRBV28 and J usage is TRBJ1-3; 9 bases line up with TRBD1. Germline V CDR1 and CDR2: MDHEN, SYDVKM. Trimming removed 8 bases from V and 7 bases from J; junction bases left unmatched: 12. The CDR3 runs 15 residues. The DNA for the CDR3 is TGTGCCAGCGAAGATGGGACAGGGTCGGTCAACACCATATATTTT. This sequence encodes CASEDGTGSVNTIYF.

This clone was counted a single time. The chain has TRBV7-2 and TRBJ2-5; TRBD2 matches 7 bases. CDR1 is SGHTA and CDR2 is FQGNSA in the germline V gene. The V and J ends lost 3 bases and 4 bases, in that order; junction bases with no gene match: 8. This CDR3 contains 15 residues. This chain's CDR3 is CASSFPLGGVETQYF. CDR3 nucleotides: TGTGCCAGCAGCTTCCCCCTGGGGGGGGTAGAGACCCAGTACTTC.

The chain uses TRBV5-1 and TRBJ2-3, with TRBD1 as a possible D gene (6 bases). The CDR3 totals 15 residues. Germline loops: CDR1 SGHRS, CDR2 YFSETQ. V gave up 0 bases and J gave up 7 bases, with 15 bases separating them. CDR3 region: CASSLEFRDTNTQYF. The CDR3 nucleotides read TGCGCCAGCAGCTTGGAATTCCGGGACACGAATACGCAGTATTTT.

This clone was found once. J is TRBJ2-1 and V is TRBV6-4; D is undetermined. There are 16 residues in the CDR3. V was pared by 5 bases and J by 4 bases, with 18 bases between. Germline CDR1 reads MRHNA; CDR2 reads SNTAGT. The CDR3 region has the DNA TGTGCCAGCAGTACTGCTTTCGCAGTTTCATACAATGAGCAGTTCTTC. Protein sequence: CASSTAFAVSYNEQFF.

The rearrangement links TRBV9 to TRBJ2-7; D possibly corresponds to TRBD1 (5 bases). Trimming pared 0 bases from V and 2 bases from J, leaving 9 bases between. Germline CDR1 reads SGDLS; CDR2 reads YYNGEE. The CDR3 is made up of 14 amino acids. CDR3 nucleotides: TGTGCCAGCAGCGTAGAGGGGAATCCCTACGAGCAGTACTTC. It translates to CASSVEGNPYEQYF. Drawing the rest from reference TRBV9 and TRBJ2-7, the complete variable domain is DSGVTQTPKHLITATGQRVTLRCSPRSGDLSVYWYQQSLDQGLQFLIQYYNGEERAKGNILERFSAQQFPDLHSELNLSSLELGDSALYFCASSVEGNPYEQYFGPGTRLTVT.

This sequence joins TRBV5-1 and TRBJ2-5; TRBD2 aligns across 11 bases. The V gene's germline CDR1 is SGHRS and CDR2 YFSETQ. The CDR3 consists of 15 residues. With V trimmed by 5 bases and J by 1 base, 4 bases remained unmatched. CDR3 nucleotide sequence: TGCGCCAGCAGTAGCGGGAGGGCCCCCCAAGAGACCCAGTACTTC. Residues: CASSSGRAPQETQYF.

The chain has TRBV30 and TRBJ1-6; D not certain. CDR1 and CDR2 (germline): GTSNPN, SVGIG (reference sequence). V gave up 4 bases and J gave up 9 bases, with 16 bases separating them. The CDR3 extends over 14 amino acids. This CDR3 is CAWTRIIYASPLHF. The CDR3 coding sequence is TGTGCCTGGACCCGAATTATTTACGCTTCACCCCTCCACTTT. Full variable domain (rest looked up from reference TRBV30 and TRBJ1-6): SQTIHQWPATLVQPVGSPLSLECTVEGTSNPNLYWYRQAAGRGLQLLFYSVGIGQISSEVPQNLSASRPQDRQFILSSKKLLLSDSGFYLCAWTRIIYASPLHFGNGTRLTVT.

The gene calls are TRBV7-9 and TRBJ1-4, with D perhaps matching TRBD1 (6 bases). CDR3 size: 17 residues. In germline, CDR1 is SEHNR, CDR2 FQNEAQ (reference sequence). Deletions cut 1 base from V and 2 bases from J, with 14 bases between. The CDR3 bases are TGTGCCAGCAGCTTAGTTGGAGGGGGATGGACTAATGAAAAACTGTTTTTT. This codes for CASSLVGGGWTNEKLFF. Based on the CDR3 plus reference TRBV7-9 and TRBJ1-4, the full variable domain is DTGVSQNPRHKITKRGQNVTFRCDPISEHNRLYWYRQTLGQGPEFLTYFQNEAQLEKSRLLSDRFSAERPKGSFSTLEIQRTEQGDSAMYLCASSLVGGGWTNEKLFFGSGTQLSVL.

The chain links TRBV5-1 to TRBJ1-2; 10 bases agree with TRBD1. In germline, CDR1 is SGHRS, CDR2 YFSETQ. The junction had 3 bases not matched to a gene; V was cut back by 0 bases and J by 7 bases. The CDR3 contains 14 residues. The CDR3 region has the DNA TGCGCCAGCAGCTTGGGACAGGGGGCGCTTGGCTACACCTTC. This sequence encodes CASSLGQGALGYTF.

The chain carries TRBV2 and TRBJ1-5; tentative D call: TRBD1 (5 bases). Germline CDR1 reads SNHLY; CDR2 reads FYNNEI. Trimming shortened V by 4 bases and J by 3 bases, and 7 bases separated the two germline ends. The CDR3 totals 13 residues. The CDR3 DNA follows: TGTGCCAGCAGTGGACAGATCAATCAGCCCCAGCATTTT. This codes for CASSGQINQPQHF.

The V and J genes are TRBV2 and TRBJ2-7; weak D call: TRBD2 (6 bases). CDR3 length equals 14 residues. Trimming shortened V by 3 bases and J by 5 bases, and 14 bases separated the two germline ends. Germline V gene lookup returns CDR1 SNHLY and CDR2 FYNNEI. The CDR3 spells CASSDTGVFNEQYF. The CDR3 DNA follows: TGTGCCAGCAGTGACACGGGAGTATTTAACGAGCAGTACTTC.

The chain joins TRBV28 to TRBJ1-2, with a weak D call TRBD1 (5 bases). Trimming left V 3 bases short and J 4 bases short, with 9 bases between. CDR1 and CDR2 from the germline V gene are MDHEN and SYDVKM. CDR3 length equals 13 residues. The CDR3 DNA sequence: TGTGCCAGCAGTTTTAGGGGTCCCTATGGCTACACCTTC. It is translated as CASSFRGPYGYTF.

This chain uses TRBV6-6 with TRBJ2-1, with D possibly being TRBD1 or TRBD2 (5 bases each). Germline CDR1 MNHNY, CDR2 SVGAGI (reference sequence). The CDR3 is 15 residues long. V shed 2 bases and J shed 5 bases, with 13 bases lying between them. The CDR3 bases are TGTGCCAGCAGTTACCAAGGGGACGTGGACAATGAGCAGTTCTTC. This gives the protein CASSYQGDVDNEQFF.

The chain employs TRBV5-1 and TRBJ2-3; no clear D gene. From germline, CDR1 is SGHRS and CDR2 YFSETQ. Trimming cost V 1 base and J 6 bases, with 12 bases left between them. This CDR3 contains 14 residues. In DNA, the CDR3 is TGCGCCAGCAGCTTGTGGCAAAGTGGGGATACGCAGTATTTT. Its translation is CASSLWQSGDTQYF. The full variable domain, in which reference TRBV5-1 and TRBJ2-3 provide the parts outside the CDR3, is KAGVTQTPRYLIKTRGQQVTLSCSPISGHRSVSWYQQTPGQGLQFLFEYFSETQRNKGNFPGRFSGRQFSNSRSEMNVSTLELGDSALYLCASSLWQSGDTQYFGPGTRLTVL.

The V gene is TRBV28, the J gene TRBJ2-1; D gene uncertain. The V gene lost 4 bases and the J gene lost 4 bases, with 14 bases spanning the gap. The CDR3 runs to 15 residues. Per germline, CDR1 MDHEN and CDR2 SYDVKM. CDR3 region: CASSSHSGGYNEQFF. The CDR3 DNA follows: TGTGCCAGCAGTTCTCACTCGGGCGGATACAATGAGCAGTTCTTC.

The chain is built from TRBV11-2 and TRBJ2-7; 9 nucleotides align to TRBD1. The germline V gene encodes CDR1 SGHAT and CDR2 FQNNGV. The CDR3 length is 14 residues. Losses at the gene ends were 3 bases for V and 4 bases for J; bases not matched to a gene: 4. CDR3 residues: CASSFGTGKYEQYF. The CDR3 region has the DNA TGTGCCAGCAGCTTTGGGACAGGGAAATACGAGCAGTACTTC.

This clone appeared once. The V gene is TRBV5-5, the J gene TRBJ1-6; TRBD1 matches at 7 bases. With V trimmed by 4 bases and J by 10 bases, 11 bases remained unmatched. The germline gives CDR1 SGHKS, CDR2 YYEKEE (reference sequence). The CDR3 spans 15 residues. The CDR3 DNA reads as TGTGCCAGCAGCGCATTGACAGGGCAAAACTCACCCCTCCACTTT. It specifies CASSALTGQNSPLHF.

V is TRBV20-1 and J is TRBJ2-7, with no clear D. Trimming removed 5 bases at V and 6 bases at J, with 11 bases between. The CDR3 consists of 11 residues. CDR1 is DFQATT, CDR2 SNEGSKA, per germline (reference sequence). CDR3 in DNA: TGCAGTGCTCAGCAGGAGATCGAGCAGTACTTC. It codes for CSAQQEIEQYF.

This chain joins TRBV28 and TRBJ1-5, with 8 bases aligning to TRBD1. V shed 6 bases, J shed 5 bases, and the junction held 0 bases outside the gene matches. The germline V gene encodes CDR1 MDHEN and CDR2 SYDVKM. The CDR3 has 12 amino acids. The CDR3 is CASRTGDQPQHF. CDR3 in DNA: TGTGCCAGCAGGACAGGGGATCAGCCCCAGCATTTT.

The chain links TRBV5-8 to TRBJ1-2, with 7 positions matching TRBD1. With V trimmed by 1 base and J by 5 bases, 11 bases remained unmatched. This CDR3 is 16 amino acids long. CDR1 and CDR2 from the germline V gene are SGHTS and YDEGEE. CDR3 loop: CASSLQGGRQEYGYTF. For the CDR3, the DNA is TGTGCCAGCAGCTTGCAGGGGGGGCGTCAGGAGTATGGCTACACCTTC. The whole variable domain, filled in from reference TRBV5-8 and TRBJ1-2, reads EAGVTQSPTHLIKTRGQQATLRCSPISGHTSVYWYQQALGLGLQFLLWYDEGEERNRGNFPPRFSGRQFPNYSSELNVNALELEDSALYLCASSLQGGRQEYGYTFGSGTRLTVV.

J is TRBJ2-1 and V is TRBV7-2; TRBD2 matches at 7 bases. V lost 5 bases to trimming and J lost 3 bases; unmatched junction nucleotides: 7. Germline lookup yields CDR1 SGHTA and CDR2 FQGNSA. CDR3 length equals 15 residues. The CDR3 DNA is TGTGCCAGCAGCCCCCGGGAGGCCCGCTACAATGAGCAGTTCTTC. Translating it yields CASSPREARYNEQFF.